The 17 T cell receptor beta chains below come from one sample, sequenced in a study of shared clonotypes between healthy human individuals. Naivety among CD8 cells was defined by CD45RO negativity and positive CCR7 selection, thereby excluding terminally differentiated effector memory CD45RA+ cells. Profiled with immunoSEQ multiplex PCR; TCRdb holds only in-frame clones, not every one. The table shows roughly 2,000,000 clones, with about 95% occurring only once. The sample comprised naive CD8+ T cells sorted from blood. The receptors originated from a man between 18 and 29 years old in good health.

J is TRBJ2-2 and V is TRBV7-2; TRBD2 matches 8 bases. Per germline, CDR1 SGHTA and CDR2 FQGNSA. V shed 3 bases and J 3 bases; nucleotides not matched to a gene: 6. CDR3 size: 16 residues. Here the CDR3 DNA reads TGTGCCAGCAGCTTCAGCGGGGGCGGGTACACCGGGGAGCTGTTTTTT. Protein sequence: CASSFSGGGYTGELFF.

The chain uses TRBV12-5 and TRBJ2-5, with D tentatively TRBD1 (5 bases). The CDR3 is made up of 15 amino acids. Trimming stripped 0 bases from V and 4 bases from J, with 12 bases between. Germline loops: CDR1 LGHNT, CDR2 FRNRAP. The DNA for the CDR3 is TGTGCTAGTGGTTTGGTACAACAGGACGGAGAGACCCAGTACTTC. It codes for CASGLVQQDGETQYF.

This chain uses TRBV5-4 with TRBJ2-1; 13 bases line up with TRBD2. The CDR3 length is 14 residues. V shed 4 bases and J 15 bases; nucleotides not matched to a gene: 10. The germline gives CDR1 SGHNT, CDR2 YYREEE (reference sequence). The CDR3 coding sequence is TGTGCCAGCAGCCATGGACTAGCGGGAGAAGGGCCGTTCTTC. As protein: CASSHGLAGEGPFF.

The chain links TRBV5-6 to TRBJ1-4; no firm D call. Germline CDR1 and CDR2: SGHDT and YYEEEE. This CDR3 contains 12 residues. The V and J ends lost 4 bases and 8 bases respectively, with 9 bases between them. The CDR3 sequence is CASSALEEKLFF. DNA of the CDR3: TGTGCCAGCAGCGCCCTTGAGGAAAAACTGTTTTTT. The full variable domain, rest sourced from reference TRBV5-6 and TRBJ1-4, is DAGVTQSPTHLIKTRGQQVTLRCSPKSGHDTVSWYQQALGQGPQFIFQYYEEEERQRGNFPDRFSGHQFPNYSSELNVNALLLGDSALYLCASSALEEKLFFGSGTQLSVL.

The chain employs TRBV7-9 and TRBJ1-2, with TRBD1 matching over 9 bases. Losses at the gene ends were 5 bases for V and 3 bases for J; bases not matched to a gene: 7. Germline assignment: CDR1 SEHNR and CDR2 FQNEAQ (reference sequence). There are 15 residues in the CDR3. The CDR3 DNA sequence: TGTGCCAGCAGCCTCCGGGACAGGGAGGACTATGGCTACACCTTC. It is translated as CASSLRDREDYGYTF.

This chain links TRBV5-1 with TRBJ1-1; D is perhaps TRBD1 (5 bases). The CDR3 sequence is 15 residues long. Per germline, CDR1 SGHRS and CDR2 YFSETQ. V was cut by 0 bases and J by 3 bases, with 12 bases left in between. The CDR3 DNA sequence: TGCGCCAGCAGCTTGGGGGCAGGGTCGGACACTGAAGCTTTCTTT. Translated, it gives CASSLGAGSDTEAFF.

The chain's CDR3 is CAISETGGKSYGYTF. The DNA for the CDR3 is TGTGCCATCAGTGAGACAGGGGGCAAAAGTTATGGCTACACCTTC. J is TRBJ1-2 and V is TRBV10-3; 9 bases match TRBD1. From germline, CDR1 is ENHRY and CDR2 SYGVKD. CDR3 size: 15 residues. V shed 2 bases and J 5 bases; nucleotides not matched to a gene: 6.

The V gene is TRBV30, the J gene TRBJ1-6; TRBD1 is a possible D gene (5 bases). V lost 5 bases and J 0 bases, leaving 20 bases between the germline ends. The CDR3 contains 18 residues. Germline CDR1 is GTSNPN and CDR2 is SVGIG (reference sequence). CDR3 bases: TGTGCCTGGGCGGGTTTGCGTTCCGACAGCTCCTATAATTCACCCCTCCACTTT. Protein product: CAWAGLRSDSSYNSPLHF.

The V and J genes are TRBV27 and TRBJ2-3, with 14 nucleotides matching TRBD2. The germline V gene encodes CDR1 MNHEY and CDR2 SMNVEV (reference sequence). The V and J ends lost 1 base and 8 bases, in that order; junction bases with no gene match: 5. This CDR3 spans 16 amino acids. The CDR3 sequence: CASSLYGTSGGATQYF. The DNA for the CDR3 is TGTGCCAGCAGTTTATACGGGACTAGCGGGGGTGCTACGCAGTATTTT.

In this sample, this clone turned up once. The chain couples TRBV19 to TRBJ1-1, with a possible D match to TRBD1 (6 bases). This CDR3 is built from 15 residues. Germline assignment: CDR1 LNHDA and CDR2 SQIVND (reference sequence). Trimming pared 1 base from V and 0 bases from J, leaving 9 bases between. The CDR3 coding sequence is TGTGCCAGTAGTATAGCGGGACAAGTGAACACTGAAGCTTTCTTT. Translating gives CASSIAGQVNTEAFF.

The CDR3 sequence: CAWSEQGPPNEKLFF. The DNA of the CDR3 is TGTGCCTGGAGTGAACAGGGTCCCCCTAATGAAAAACTGTTTTTT. The V gene is TRBV30, the J gene TRBJ1-4; a possible D gene is TRBD1 (6 bases). Germline V lookup: CDR1 GTSNPN, CDR2 SVGIG (reference sequence). This CDR3 spans 15 amino acids. Trimming cost V 1 base and J 3 bases, with 12 bases left between them.

As for this clone: Other DNA sequences in this specimen translate into the identical CDR3. The genes are TRBV7-9 and TRBJ1-4; 9 bases align to TRBD1. The trim removed 5 bases at V and 8 bases at J, leaving 6 bases unmatched. Germline V lookup: CDR1 SEHNR, CDR2 FQNEAQ (reference sequence). The CDR3 sequence is 14 residues long. The CDR3 loop is CASSRDREREKLFF. CDR3 sequence (DNA): TGTGCCAGCAGCCGGGACAGGGAGAGGGAAAAACTGTTTTTT.

On this clone: The same CDR3 is also encoded by other DNA sequences in this sample. The chain combines TRBV13 with TRBJ2-7; perhaps TRBD1 as D (5 bases). The V end was cut by 0 bases, the J end by 3 bases, with 6 bases between. The CDR3 is made up of 13 amino acids. Germline V gene sequence: CDR1 PRHDT, CDR2 FYEKMQ (reference sequence). The CDR3 bases are TGTGCCAGCAGCTTAGGCCAGGGCTACGAGCAGTACTTC. Translating gives CASSLGQGYEQYF.

The J gene is TRBJ2-1, the V gene TRBV18; TRBD2 might be the D (6 bases). Germline assignment: CDR1 KGHSH and CDR2 LQKENI. The CDR3 sequence is 14 residues long. The V end was cut by 5 bases, the J end by 8 bases, with 16 bases between. The CDR3 loop reads CASSTGDPGDEQFF. DNA of the CDR3: TGTGCCAGCTCAACGGGGGACCCGGGCGATGAGCAGTTCTTC.

This rearrangement joins TRBV6-5 to TRBJ1-1, with 8 bases fitting TRBD1. Germline CDR1 and CDR2: MNHEY and SVGAGI. The trim removed 4 bases at V and 6 bases at J, leaving 4 bases unmatched. This CDR3 spans 13 amino acids. CDR3 DNA sequence: TGTGCCAGCAGTTCGACAGGGGACCCTGAAGCTTTCTTT. It translates to CASSSTGDPEAFF.

V and J are TRBV10-3 and TRBJ2-7, with TRBD2 as a possible D gene (6 bases). The CDR3 length is 14 residues. CDR1 and CDR2 (germline): ENHRY, SYGVKD. V lost 4 bases to trimming and J lost 3 bases, with 13 bases between them. The CDR3 loop is CAISAPGTLYEQYF. CDR3 coding DNA: TGTGCCATCAGTGCGCCCGGGACTCTCTACGAGCAGTACTTC.

Only one count was recorded for this clone. This sequence joins TRBV9 and TRBJ2-7; tentatively, D is TRBD1 or TRBD2 (5 bases each). Germline assignment: CDR1 SGDLS and CDR2 YYNGEE. CDR3 size: 13 residues. Trimming took 2 bases from V and 6 from J, leaving 12 bases between them. In nucleotides, the CDR3 is TGTGCCAGCAGCGTCGGCAGGGAGAGCGAGCAGTACTTC. Its translation: CASSVGRESEQYF.